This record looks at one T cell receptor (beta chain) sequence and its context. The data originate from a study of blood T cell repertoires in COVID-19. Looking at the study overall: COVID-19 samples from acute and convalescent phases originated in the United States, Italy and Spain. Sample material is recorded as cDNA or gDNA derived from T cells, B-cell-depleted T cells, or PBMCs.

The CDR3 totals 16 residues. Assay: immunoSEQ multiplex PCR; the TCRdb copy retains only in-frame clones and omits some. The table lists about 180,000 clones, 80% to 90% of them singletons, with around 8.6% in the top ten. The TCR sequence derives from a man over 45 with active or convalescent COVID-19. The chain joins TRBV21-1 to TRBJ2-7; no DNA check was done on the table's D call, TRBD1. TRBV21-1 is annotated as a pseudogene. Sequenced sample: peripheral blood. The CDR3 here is CASSKPGTGGPYEQYF. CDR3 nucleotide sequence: TGTGCCAGCAGCAAACCAGGGACAGGGGGTCCCTACGAGCAGTACTTC.